Below, one T cell receptor (beta chain) is given with its context. Indicated time point: baseline pretreatment blood. Treatment indicated: 15 Gy SBRT to primary tumor, nephrectomy 4 weeks later. Deletions cut 7 bases from V and 10 bases from J, with 20 bases between. From germline, CDR1 is SNHLY and CDR2 FYNNEI. The CDR3 has 15 amino acids. Repertoires were generated with immunoSEQ multiplex PCR, while TCRdb's copy carries only in-frame clones and drops some. Here the sample spans 40,000 to 60,000 clones, around 83% being singletons. The sample is drawn from a study of radiation and T cells in renal cell carcinoma. Turning to the study itself: Nephrectomy followed 15 Gy stereotactic body radiation by 4 weeks.

The chain joins TRBV2 to TRBJ1-6, with TRBD1 as a possible D gene (5 bases). The receptor was derived from a woman between 65 and 79 years old with renal cell carcinoma. The source material was blood, sampled from a patient whose treatment included radiotherapy and nephrectomy. The CDR3 is CASMRGGIAGSPLHF. The CDR3 nucleotides read TGTGCCAGCATGAGGGGAGGGATCGCCGGCTCACCCCTCCACTTT.